This TCR beta chain appears in the sequencing data of a study of blood T cell repertoires in COVID-19. Profiled with immunoSEQ multiplex PCR; TCRdb holds only in-frame clones, not every one. The sample lists 200,000 to 250,000 clones; 80% to 90% were seen once. Germline lookup yields CDR1 SGHDN and CDR2 FVKESK. The CDR3 runs to 14 residues. J gave up 6 bases and V 0 bases, and 4 bases lay outside the gene matches. This clone appeared a few times. The receptor's source is a man at least 80 years old with acute or convalescent COVID-19. Sequenced sample: peripheral blood. The chain employs TRBV14 and TRBJ1-1, with TRBD1 matching 7 bases. CDR3 bases: TGTGCCAGCAGCCAAGAACAGGGGCGGGCTGAAGCTTTCTTT. This translates into CASSQEQGRAEAFF.